These T cell receptor beta chains were read from a single sample in a study of cytomegalovirus exposure and HLA in healthy donors. Measured with immunoSEQ multiplex PCR; TCRdb has only the in-frame clones, and not every one. Counted here are some 65,000 clones, around 68% occurring once; the ten biggest clones make up approximately 9.9%. The sequenced sample consisted of PBMCs. These receptors were taken from a woman aged 25 to 39 in good health and CMV-seronegative. Both conserved end residues are part of each CDR3. The D gene is left open where the match is weak. Clone size is not always given. Where it is, it says once, few, many or a class for expanded clones.

d_call: TRBD1
j_call: TRBJ1-5
clone_size: -
v_call: TRBV27
cdr3_aa: CASSFGTGSNQPQHF
cdr3_nt: TGTGCCAGCAGTTTTGGGACAGGAAGTAATCAGCCCCAGCATTTT

d_call: -
j_call: TRBJ1-1
clone_size: -
v_call: TRBV5-1
cdr3_aa: CASSLGWGNLAAFF
cdr3_nt: TGCGCCAGCAGCTTGGGGTGGGGGAATCTAGCGGCTTTCTTT

d_call: TRBD2
j_call: TRBJ2-1
clone_size: -
v_call: TRBV7-8
cdr3_aa: CASSSLSAGGNHNEQFF
cdr3_nt: TGTGCCAGCAGCTCGCTCTCAGCGGGGGGGAACCACAATGAGCAGTTCTTC

d_call: -
j_call: TRBJ1-4
clone_size: -
v_call: TRBV15
cdr3_aa: CATSRDHHILGQLNEKLFF
cdr3_nt: TGTGCCACCAGCAGAGATCACCACATTTTAGGACAACTCAATGAAAAACTGTTTTTT

d_call: -
j_call: TRBJ1-1
clone_size: few
v_call: TRBV28
cdr3_aa: CASSLPPLSRGNTEAFF
cdr3_nt: TGTGCCAGCAGTTTACCCCCCTTATCCAGAGGGAACACTGAAGCTTTCTTT

d_call: -
j_call: TRBJ1-4
clone_size: -
v_call: TRBV11-2
cdr3_aa: CASSPPGTMGEKLFF
cdr3_nt: TGTGCCAGCAGCCCCCCCGGGACAATGGGTGAAAAACTGTTTTTT

d_call: -
j_call: TRBJ1-6
clone_size: -
v_call: TRBV5-6
cdr3_aa: CASSWSYSNSPLHF
cdr3_nt: TGTGCCAGCAGCTGGTCGTACAGCAATTCACCCCTCCACTTT

d_call: TRBD1
j_call: TRBJ1-1
clone_size: few
v_call: TRBV5-1
cdr3_aa: CASSPGTGNTEAFF
cdr3_nt: TGCGCCAGCAGCCCGGGGACAGGGAACACTGAAGCTTTCTTT

d_call: TRBD1
j_call: TRBJ1-4
clone_size: few
v_call: TRBV5-1
cdr3_aa: CASSLAGTGLYEKLFF
cdr3_nt: TGCGCCAGCAGCTTGGCCGGGACAGGGCTGTATGAAAAACTGTTTTTT

d_call: -
j_call: TRBJ2-7
clone_size: -
v_call: TRBV7-6
cdr3_aa: CASSTFSSYEQYF
cdr3_nt: TGTGCCAGCTCGACTTTTAGCTCCTACGAGCAGTACTTC

d_call: -
j_call: TRBJ1-1
clone_size: -
v_call: TRBV9
cdr3_aa: CASSVAIVGRSTEAFF
cdr3_nt: TGTGCCAGCAGCGTAGCTATTGTAGGCAGGTCCACTGAAGCTTTCTTT

d_call: -
j_call: TRBJ2-7
clone_size: -
v_call: TRBV6-5
cdr3_aa: CASSPIDGDSYEQYF
cdr3_nt: TGTGCCAGCAGTCCAATCGACGGGGATTCCTACGAGCAGTACTTC

d_call: -
j_call: TRBJ2-2
clone_size: -
v_call: TRBV11-2
cdr3_aa: CASSPGGLNTGELFF
cdr3_nt: TGTGCCAGCAGCCCCGGCGGCTTGAACACCGGGGAGCTGTTTTTT

d_call: TRBD1
j_call: TRBJ1-2
clone_size: -
v_call: TRBV19
cdr3_aa: CASSRGQGGIDGYTF
cdr3_nt: TGTGCCAGTAGTAGAGGACAGGGCGGTATCGATGGCTACACCTTC

d_call: TRBD1
j_call: TRBJ1-6
clone_size: -
v_call: TRBV6-6
cdr3_aa: CASSYSGQGGSPLHF
cdr3_nt: TGTGCCAGCAGTTACAGTGGACAGGGGGGTTCACCCCTCCACTTT

d_call: -
j_call: TRBJ1-1
clone_size: -
v_call: TRBV18
cdr3_aa: CASSLRGTEPGSTEAFF
cdr3_nt: TGTGCCAGCTCACTCAGGGGCACAGAACCGGGGAGCACTGAAGCTTTCTTT

d_call: TRBD1
j_call: TRBJ1-4
clone_size: -
v_call: TRBV7-8
cdr3_aa: CASSPRTGTTNEKLFF
cdr3_nt: TGTGCCAGCAGCCCCAGGACAGGAACAACTAATGAAAAACTGTTTTTT

d_call: -
j_call: TRBJ1-5
clone_size: -
v_call: TRBV7-2
cdr3_aa: CASSTTEFRQQPQHF
cdr3_nt: TGTGCCAGCAGCACAACAGAGTTCCGGCAACAGCCCCAGCATTTT

d_call: -
j_call: TRBJ1-5
clone_size: -
v_call: TRBV19
cdr3_aa: CASSQDSRGSRPQHF
cdr3_nt: TGTGCCAGTAGTCAAGATTCTCGCGGGTCACGGCCCCAGCATTTT

d_call: -
j_call: TRBJ2-1
clone_size: -
v_call: TRBV25-1
cdr3_aa: CASSEYRAGSQFF
cdr3_nt: TGTGCCAGCAGTGAATATCGGGCGGGGTCGCAGTTCTTC

d_call: -
j_call: TRBJ1-1
clone_size: -
v_call: TRBV5-1
cdr3_aa: CASRGRPAKNTEAFF
cdr3_nt: TGCGCCAGCAGAGGCAGGCCAGCAAAGAACACTGAAGCTTTCTTT

d_call: TRBD2
j_call: TRBJ2-3
clone_size: few
v_call: TRBV7-9
cdr3_aa: CASSSLPGGGTADTQYF
cdr3_nt: TGTGCCAGCAGCTCCCTTCCTGGCGGGGGAACGGCAGATACGCAGTATTTT

d_call: -
j_call: TRBJ2-3
clone_size: -
v_call: TRBV5-1
cdr3_aa: CASRKVGGDTQYF
cdr3_nt: TGCGCCAGCAGGAAGGTCGGAGGGGATACGCAGTATTTT

d_call: -
j_call: TRBJ2-1
clone_size: -
v_call: TRBV6-4
cdr3_aa: CASRAGPNNEQFF
cdr3_nt: TGTGCCAGCAGAGCGGGCCCCAACAATGAGCAGTTCTTC

d_call: TRBD2
j_call: TRBJ2-7
clone_size: -
v_call: TRBV30
cdr3_aa: CAWSVGGGGYEQYF
cdr3_nt: TGTGCCTGGAGTGTAGGCGGGGGGGGCTACGAGCAGTACTTC

d_call: -
j_call: TRBJ1-4
clone_size: few
v_call: TRBV6-5
cdr3_aa: CASSYSNTLDEKLFF
cdr3_nt: TGTGCCAGCAGTTACTCGAATACTTTGGATGAAAAACTGTTTTTT

d_call: TRBD2
j_call: TRBJ2-3
clone_size: few
v_call: TRBV6-6
cdr3_aa: CATRSGGGEDTQYF
cdr3_nt: TGTGCCACTCGTAGCGGCGGGGGGGAAGATACGCAGTATTTT

d_call: -
j_call: TRBJ1-1
clone_size: -
v_call: TRBV9
cdr3_aa: CASSVGEGVMNTEAFF
cdr3_nt: TGTGCCAGCAGCGTAGGAGAAGGGGTCATGAACACTGAAGCTTTCTTT

d_call: -
j_call: TRBJ2-7
clone_size: once
v_call: TRBV16
cdr3_aa: CASSLLSSYEQYF
cdr3_nt: TGTGCCAGCAGCCTCCTGAGCTCCTACGAGCAGTACTTC

d_call: -
j_call: TRBJ2-3
clone_size: -
v_call: TRBV5-1
cdr3_aa: CASGRTGVSTDTQYF
cdr3_nt: TGCGCCAGCGGACGCACGGGGGTTAGCACAGATACGCAGTATTTT

d_call: TRBD1
j_call: TRBJ1-1
clone_size: -
v_call: TRBV18
cdr3_aa: CASSPPKGTGGADTEAFF
cdr3_nt: TGTGCCAGCTCACCACCGAAAGGGACAGGGGGCGCGGACACTGAAGCTTTCTTT

d_call: TRBD2
j_call: TRBJ2-3
clone_size: -
v_call: TRBV10-3
cdr3_aa: CAASSGGTDTQYF
cdr3_nt: TGTGCCGCCTCTAGCGGGGGCACAGATACGCAGTATTTT

d_call: -
j_call: TRBJ2-3
clone_size: -
v_call: TRBV6-5
cdr3_aa: CASSYSQGTGTDTQYF
cdr3_nt: TGTGCCAGCAGTTACTCGCAGGGTACAGGTACAGATACGCAGTATTTT

d_call: -
j_call: TRBJ1-5
clone_size: once
v_call: TRBV19
cdr3_aa: CASSPMGGGPQHF
cdr3_nt: TGTGCCAGTAGTCCGATGGGGGGGGGTCCCCAGCATTTT

d_call: -
j_call: TRBJ2-7
clone_size: -
v_call: TRBV11-2
cdr3_aa: CASSPPRTSVYEQYF
cdr3_nt: TGTGCCAGCAGCCCTCCACGGACTTCCGTCTACGAGCAGTACTTC

d_call: TRBD1
j_call: TRBJ1-4
clone_size: -
v_call: TRBV5-4
cdr3_aa: CASSPDRWGEKLFF
cdr3_nt: TGTGCCAGCAGCCCGGACAGGTGGGGTGAAAAACTGTTTTTT

d_call: -
j_call: TRBJ1-2
clone_size: few
v_call: TRBV30
cdr3_aa: CAWSPPGGANYGYTF
cdr3_nt: TGTGCCTGGAGTCCCCCGGGGGGCGCAAACTATGGCTACACCTTC

d_call: -
j_call: TRBJ2-1
clone_size: few
v_call: TRBV10-2
cdr3_aa: CASSRQAFFAEQFF
cdr3_nt: TGCGCCAGCAGCAGACAGGCGTTCTTTGCTGAGCAGTTCTTC

d_call: -
j_call: TRBJ1-3
clone_size: once
v_call: TRBV6-1
cdr3_aa: CASSEPFYSGNTIYF
cdr3_nt: TGTGCCAGCAGTGAACCCTTTTACTCTGGAAACACCATATATTTT

d_call: TRBD2
j_call: TRBJ2-5
clone_size: -
v_call: TRBV19
cdr3_aa: CASSIFAGGIQETQYF
cdr3_nt: TGTGCCAGTAGTATCTTTGCGGGGGGAATTCAAGAGACCCAGTACTTC

d_call: -
j_call: TRBJ2-2
clone_size: few
v_call: TRBV9
cdr3_aa: CASSVVSGPGELFF
cdr3_nt: TGTGCCAGCAGCGTAGTCAGCGGGCCCGGGGAGCTGTTTTTT

d_call: -
j_call: TRBJ1-1
clone_size: -
v_call: TRBV7-9
cdr3_aa: CASSQEERTEAFF
cdr3_nt: TGTGCCAGCAGCCAGGAGGAGAGAACTGAAGCTTTCTTT

d_call: TRBD1
j_call: TRBJ1-2
clone_size: few
v_call: TRBV9
cdr3_aa: CASSVTNLGQGVADGYTF
cdr3_nt: TGTGCCAGCAGCGTAACTAACCTCGGACAGGGGGTAGCTGATGGCTACACCTTC

d_call: TRBD1
j_call: TRBJ1-1
clone_size: -
v_call: TRBV5-4
cdr3_aa: CASSLEGTGGTEAFF
cdr3_nt: TGTGCCAGCAGCTTGGAGGGGACAGGGGGCACTGAAGCTTTCTTT

d_call: TRBD2
j_call: TRBJ2-7
clone_size: -
v_call: TRBV5-1
cdr3_aa: CASSSGGTSGSYEQYF
cdr3_nt: TGCGCCAGCAGCTCGGGGGGGACATCCGGCTCCTACGAGCAGTACTTC

d_call: TRBD1
j_call: TRBJ1-2
clone_size: -
v_call: TRBV5-1
cdr3_aa: CASSTGQGSSKSFYGYTF
cdr3_nt: TGCGCCAGCAGCACGGGACAGGGGTCGTCTAAGTCTTTTTATGGCTACACCTTC

d_call: TRBD1
j_call: TRBJ1-5
clone_size: few
v_call: TRBV5-4
cdr3_aa: CASSQQGAGSNQPQHF
cdr3_nt: TGTGCCAGCAGCCAACAGGGGGCGGGGAGCAATCAGCCCCAGCATTTT

d_call: -
j_call: TRBJ2-3
clone_size: -
v_call: TRBV5-1
cdr3_aa: CASSTPTSTDTQYF
cdr3_nt: TGCGCCAGCAGCACCCCGACAAGCACAGATACGCAGTATTTT

d_call: TRBD2
j_call: TRBJ2-5
clone_size: -
v_call: TRBV30
cdr3_aa: CAWRETSGTQKTQYF
cdr3_nt: TGTGCCTGGAGAGAGACTAGCGGTACCCAGAAGACCCAGTACTTC